The present T cell receptor beta chain was sequenced within a study of shared T cell receptors in the human thymus. This CDR3 spans 15 amino acids. Germline trimming cut 6 bases from V and 0 bases from J; bases unmatched to any gene: 7. Germline V CDR1 and CDR2: SSHAT, FNYEAQ (reference sequence). Libraries were prepared by immunoSEQ multiplex PCR; TCRdb keeps only in-frame clonotypes and omits some of them. The top ten clones hold over 0.008% of a sample with about 660,000 clones, more than 75% of them seen once. The same data also went into a second study, on human thymus T cells. That work states: Donor material was obtained from healthy Finnish infants undergoing corrective surgery for congenital heart defects. Resections removed during corrective heart surgery provided the thymus tissue used. Thymic and blood repertoires showed apparently biased V and J gene usage. Related research described thymic repertoires that were highly overlapping among unrelated individuals.

Sequencing input: thymocytes. The sequence derives from a boy under three years old with a congenital heart defect. The V call is TRBV7-7, the J call TRBJ2-7; 8 bases agree with TRBD1. CDR3 bases: TGTGCCAGCAGTCCCGGGACAGGTCCCTCCTACGAGCAGTACTTC. The encoded protein is CASSPGTGPSYEQYF.